This record covers a single T cell receptor beta chain. The antigen remains undetermined. In the PCR, 60 Vbeta and 13 Jbeta primers were used. Assay: immunoSEQ multiplex PCR; the TCRdb copy retains only in-frame clones and omits some. Among about 150,000 clones, about three quarters were seen once, and the ten largest hold about 0.62%. This record comes from a study of cytomegalovirus exposure and HLA in healthy donors. Broader study findings: The study dropped some indistinguishable V segments, TRBV6-2 and TRBV6-3 among them. Within the data, a cluster of highly shared sequence variants was likely a sequencing artifact. The authors enumerated roughly 180 TCR beta chains as linked to cytomegalovirus.

V dropped 1 base and J dropped 9 bases, with 6 bases sitting between them. CDR3 length: 11 amino acids. Germline loops: CDR1 GTSNPN, CDR2 SVGIG (reference sequence). The chain couples TRBV30 to TRBJ1-4; TRBD1 is a possible D gene (5 bases). The clonotype comes from a male donor in good health and CMV-seronegative. The sequencing sample was made of PBMCs. This chain's CDR3 is CAWSGGQKLFF. For the CDR3, the DNA is TGTGCCTGGAGTGGGGGCCAAAAACTGTTTTTT.